Listed here are 19 T cell receptor beta chains from one sample, sequenced in a study of T cell repertoires in cytomegalovirus infection. The antigens of these receptors remain unknown. TCRdb re-called the reads through MiXCR, storing one row per CDR3 protein. The sample has 750,000 to 900,000 distinct CDR3 sequences; roughly 28% are singletons. This sample comprised cultured CD8+ T cells from PBMCs, obtained from culture after CMV antigen stimulation. Receptor source: a human donor in good health (CMV status not recorded). Some clones in this sample may be carry-over from other donors' samples.

J is TRBJ1-4 and V is TRBV18; D not certain. The V end lost 3 bases, the J end lost 5 bases, and 13 bases lay between the germline ends. There are 15 residues in the CDR3. CDR1 and CDR2 (germline): KGHSH, LQKENI. CDR3 protein: CASSPNAAGNEKLFF. DNA of the CDR3: TGTGCCAGCTCACCCAACGCGGCGGGGAATGAAAAACTGTTTTTT. Based on the CDR3 plus reference TRBV18 and TRBJ1-4, the full variable domain is NAGVMQNPRHLVRRRGQEARLRCSPMKGHSHVYWYRQLPEEGLKFMVYLQKENIIDESGMPKERFSAEFPKEGPSILRIQQVVRGDSAAYFCASSPNAAGNEKLFFGSGTQLSVL.

The chain is built from TRBV27 and TRBJ2-4; 8 bases fit TRBD1. Trimming at V came to 7 bases and at J to 1 base, leaving 6 bases not matched to a gene. The CDR3 is 15 amino acids. Germline assignment: CDR1 MNHEY and CDR2 SMNVEV (reference sequence). This chain's CDR3 is CASIDRGEAKNIQYF. CDR3 sequence (DNA): TGTGCCAGCATCGACAGGGGCGAGGCCAAAAACATTCAGTACTTC.

A few counts support this clonotype. The J gene is TRBJ2-7, the V gene TRBV7-2; tentatively, D is TRBD1 (6 bases). CDR3 length: 17 amino acids. Between the trimmed V and J ends, which lost 1 base and 5 bases, there was a span of 21 bases. In germline, CDR1 is SGHTA, CDR2 FQGNSA. CDR3 nucleotide sequence: TGTGCCAGCAGCTTAGTTTTCCCGGGACACGGATTGGACGAGCAGTACTTC. Encoded protein: CASSLVFPGHGLDEQYF.

This clonotype came up many times. A read error may account for a junction end that differs from germline. CDR3 protein: CASRLGGGEQFF. As DNA, the CDR3 is TGTGCCAGCAGATTAGGCGGAGGGGAGCAGTTCTTC. The chain has TRBV7-9 and TRBJ2-1; weak D call: TRBD2 (6 bases). Germline V gene lookup returns CDR1 SEHNR and CDR2 FQNEAQ (reference sequence). The CDR3 is 12 amino acids.

The rearrangement links TRBV6-2 or TRBV6-3 to TRBJ1-5; tentative D call: TRBD1 (5 bases). The germline V gene encodes CDR1 MNHEY and CDR2 SVGEGT. Trimming left V 4 bases short and J 6 bases short, with 16 bases between. The CDR3 totals 15 residues. The CDR3 coding sequence is TGTGCCAGCAGTTCCTTCGGGGGGGAAACTCAGCCCCAGCATTTT. Residues: CASSSFGGETQPQHF.

The table lists this clonotype with a few counts. This chain joins TRBV6-5 and TRBJ2-5; TRBD1 matches 7 bases. The germline V gene encodes CDR1 MNHEY and CDR2 SVGAGI. This CDR3 comprises 16 residues. J lost 4 bases, V lost 5 bases, and 13 bases had no gene match. CDR3 residues: CASSPRQGRIGETQYF. The DNA for the CDR3 is TGTGCCAGCAGTCCTCGACAGGGACGGATTGGAGAGACCCAGTACTTC.

This clonotype was seen more than once but under ten times. The chain is built from TRBV7-9 and TRBJ1-5, with 8 positions matching TRBD1. This CDR3 contains 14 residues. Germline CDR1 is SEHNR and CDR2 is FQNEAQ (reference sequence). The junction had 5 bases not matched to a gene; V was cut back by 6 bases and J by 4 bases. Here the CDR3 reads CASRGQGTNQPQHF. CDR3 sequence (DNA): TGTGCCAGCAGAGGACAGGGAACTAATCAGCCCCAGCATTTT.

The table lists this clonotype with a few counts. The V call is TRBV7-6, the J call TRBJ2-2; D is uncertain. Germline V gives CDR1 SGHVS, CDR2 FNYEAQ. This CDR3 has 16 amino acids. Between the trimmed V and J ends, which lost 0 bases and 4 bases, there was a span of 12 bases. CDR3 region: CASSLAETRSTGELFF. Written as DNA, the CDR3 is TGTGCCAGCAGCTTAGCCGAGACAAGAAGCACCGGGGAGCTGTTTTTT.

The V and J genes are TRBV6-5 and TRBJ2-3; 8 bases are a match to TRBD2. The ends lost 2 bases at V and 5 bases at J; junction bases unmatched: 6. Germline CDR1 and CDR2: MNHEY and SVGAGI. CDR3 length: 15 residues. The CDR3 DNA follows: TGTGCCAGCAGTTACGACGGGGGGGCCGGAGATACGCAGTATTTT. This gives the protein CASSYDGGAGDTQYF.

This sequence joins TRBV7-9 and TRBJ2-2, with a possible D match to TRBD2 (5 bases). CDR1 is SEHNR and CDR2 is FQNEAQ in the germline V gene (reference sequence). V shed 9 bases and J shed 8 bases, with 10 bases lying between them. CDR3 length equals 11 residues. In DNA, the CDR3 is TGTGCCAGATCCGAGCGGGGGGAGCTGTTTTTT. Translation: CARSERGELFF.

This clonotype appeared many times. V gene TRBV7-8 combines with J gene TRBJ2-5; 9 bases are shared with TRBD1. The germline V gene encodes CDR1 SGHVS and CDR2 FQNEAQ. The CDR3 consists of 13 residues. V trimming: 6 bases; J trimming: 5 bases; junction bases outside the gene matches: 4. DNA for the CDR3: TGTGCCAGCAGACAGGGGGCGGGGGAGACCCAGTACTTC. This gives the protein CASRQGAGETQYF. The entire variable domain, with the rest obtained from reference TRBV7-8 and TRBJ2-5, is as follows: GAGVSQSPRYKVAKRGQDVALRCDPISGHVSLFWYQQALGQGPEFLTYFQNEAQLDKSGLPSDRFFAERPEGSVSTLKIQRTQQEDSAVYLCASRQGAGETQYFGPGTRLLVL.

This clonotype appeared a few times. V usage is TRBV5-1 and J usage is TRBJ2-1, with 7 bases aligning to TRBD1. V shed 1 base and J 7 bases; nucleotides not matched to a gene: 8. The CDR3 has 15 residues. Germline loops: CDR1 SGHRS, CDR2 YFSETQ. CDR3 nucleotide sequence: TGCGCCAGCAGCTTGACAGGGGTTATGAGGAATGAGCAGTTCTTC. It encodes CASSLTGVMRNEQFF.

This clonotype was seen more than once but under ten times. V gene TRBV27 combines with J gene TRBJ2-3; weak D call: TRBD2 (6 bases). This CDR3 has 15 residues. Germline V gene data show CDR1 as MNHEY and CDR2 as SMNVEV (reference sequence). Trimming took off 3 bases at V and 6 bases at J, with 16 bases between the two ends. CDR3 bases: TGTGCCAGCAGTTTGGGAGGAAACGGGTTGGATACGCAGTATTTT. Translated: CASSLGGNGLDTQYF.

This clonotype was observed a handful of times. This chain joins TRBV19 and TRBJ2-1; 7 bases fit TRBD1. CDR3 size: 18 residues. Germline CDR1 is LNHDA and CDR2 is SQIVND (reference sequence). Trimming removed 0 bases from V and 8 bases from J; junction bases left unmatched: 16. CDR3 DNA sequence: TGTGCCAGTAGTATAGAAAGGAGACAGGGAAGACTTAAAGATGAGCAGTTCTTC. It specifies CASSIERRQGRLKDEQFF.

The chain combines TRBV6-2 or TRBV6-3 with TRBJ1-1; unclear D gene. There are 15 residues in the CDR3. The V and J ends lost 0 bases and 4 bases respectively, with 12 bases between them. Per germline, CDR1 MNHEY and CDR2 SVGEGT. In nucleotides, the CDR3 is TGTGCCAGCAGTTACTCGGGGTTACGGAGCACTGAAGCTTTCTTT. Translation: CASSYSGLRSTEAFF.

The gene calls are TRBV15 and TRBJ1-6; TRBD1 aligns across 9 bases. Germline CDR1 is LNHNV and CDR2 is YYDKDF (reference sequence). The CDR3 loop spans 15 amino acids. Unmatched junction bases numbered 6, after V lost 5 bases and J lost 7 bases. In DNA form, the CDR3 reads TGTGCCACCAGCCGGACAGGGGCCATGAATTCACCCCTCCACTTT. Encoded protein: CATSRTGAMNSPLHF.

This clonotype was observed a few times. This CDR3 is CASSTGKGEQYF. The CDR3 nucleotides read TGTGCCAGCAGTACAGGGAAAGGCGAGCAGTACTTC. This chain joins TRBV6-5 and TRBJ2-7; D is perhaps TRBD1 (6 bases). CDR3 size: 12 residues. The V end was cut by 5 bases, the J end by 6 bases, with 11 bases between. CDR1 is MNHEY, CDR2 SVGAGI, per germline.

This clonotype was seen just once. This sequence joins TRBV12-3 or TRBV12-4 and TRBJ2-7; 8 bases line up with TRBD2. V gave up 6 bases and J gave up 1 base; unmatched junction bases: 8. This CDR3 region has 15 residues. The CDR3 protein is CASSIGGGPSYEQYF. In DNA, the CDR3 is TGTGCCAGCAGCATCGGCGGGGGGCCTTCCTACGAGCAGTACTTC.

This clonotype was counted once. J is TRBJ2-3 and V is TRBV5-6; TRBD1 matches at 7 bases. The CDR3 is 15 amino acids. V was clipped by 1 base and J by 2 bases; unmatched bases: 4. Germline V CDR1 and CDR2: SGHDT, YYEEEE. The CDR3 reads CASSLIDRATDTQYF. DNA for the CDR3: TGTGCCAGCAGCTTGATAGACAGGGCCACAGATACGCAGTATTTT.